This TCR beta chain was recorded in a study of blood T cells in healthy people across ages. CDR1 and CDR2 (germline): SGHNT, YYREEE (reference sequence). CDR3 length equals 12 residues. Total RNA was isolated from each sample in quantities of at least 6 micrograms. Combining a sample-barcoded 5' primer with a J-beta primer mix, a second PCR ran for about 7 to 12 cycles. MiXCR, run by TCRdb on the 5' RACE reads, gives a single entry per CDR3 protein. The sample holds 600,000 to 850,000 distinct CDR3 sequences, around 25% seen once. In regard to this clonotype: At one end the junction does not follow the germline gene, possibly because of a read error.

This sample was shared with a second study, whose subject was T cells of mothers and their children. Per that study: Donors comprised a few healthy Caucasian mothers plus their six children.

The sequence was collected from a boy aged 10-17 years in good health. This chain connects TRBV5-4 to TRBJ2-5, with 8 bases aligning to TRBD1. The sequencing input was blood. CDR3 protein: CASSLEDRGVVF. Written as DNA, the CDR3 is TGTGCCAGCAGCTTGGAAGACAGGGGAGTGGTCTTC.